The present T cell receptor (beta chain) was sequenced within a study of CD8 T cells in Susac syndrome. The authors reverse transcribed roughly 0.5 to 1 ug RNA with random hexamers. It was immunoSEQ multiplex PCR that amplified TCR beta CDR3 across 54 Vbeta and 13 Jbeta. TCRdb reprocessed the immunoSEQ multiplex PCR reads with MiXCR, giving one entry per CDR3 protein. The sample holds 150,000 to 160,000 distinct CDR3 sequences, approximately 95% seen once. Sequenced input: CD4+ T cells from PBMCs. This TCR came from a human donor with Susac syndrome.

The CDR3 bases are TGTGCCAGCAGACAAACAGGGGTGAACACTGAAGCTTTCTTT. It is translated as CASRQTGVNTEAFF. V gene TRBV11-1 combines with J gene TRBJ1-1; 7 positions match TRBD1. The CDR3 consists of 14 residues. V lost 6 bases and J lost 0; bases outside the gene matches: 4. CDR1 and CDR2 from the germline V gene are SGHAT and FQDESV (reference sequence).